A single sample is the source of the 23 T cell receptor beta chains below, sequenced in a study of Graves' ophthalmopathy and Graves' hyperthyroidism. The authors amplified TCR beta CDR3 regions from RNA transcripts. HTBI-primed RT-PCR formed the first round, and a multiplex PCR formed the second. One entry per CDR3 protein results from TCRdb running MiXCR on the multiplex PCR reads. The sample holds 150,000 to 200,000 distinct CDR3 sequences, 39% seen once. The sequenced sample was peripheral blood. The receptors come from a man aged 30 to 39 with Graves' ophthalmopathy.

There are many counts of this clonotype. This chain uses TRBV6-5 with TRBJ1-1; TRBD1 aligns across 7 bases. Germline V gene sequence: CDR1 MNHEY, CDR2 SVGAGI. Trimming cost V 0 bases and J 3 bases; bases outside gene matches: 4. The CDR3 spans 15 residues. The CDR3 sequence is CASSYSKGAYTEAFF. CDR3 coding DNA: TGTGCCAGCAGTTACTCGAAGGGGGCATACACTGAAGCTTTCTTT.

This clonotype was recorded once. The J gene is TRBJ2-7, the V gene TRBV7-2; perhaps TRBD2 as D (6 bases). Looked up from germline, CDR1 is SGHTA and CDR2 is FQGNSA. The CDR3 contains 16 residues. Trimming took off 0 bases at V and 3 bases at J, with 15 bases between the two ends. This CDR3 is CASSLALRDSYYEQYF. CDR3 nucleotide sequence: TGTGCCAGCAGCTTAGCGCTAAGGGACTCCTACTACGAGCAGTACTTC.

The rearrangement joins TRBV20-1 to TRBJ1-6; tentative D call: TRBD1 (5 bases). CDR3 length: 14 residues. The V and J ends lost 6 bases and 8 bases respectively, with 17 bases between them. The germline gives CDR1 DFQATT, CDR2 SNEGSKA (reference sequence). Here the CDR3 reads CSAPRGRGDSPLHF. The CDR3 DNA follows: TGCAGTGCACCGAGGGGAAGGGGCGATTCACCCCTCCACTTT.

This clonotype was detected many times. The V gene is TRBV7-8, the J gene TRBJ2-7; the D gene is possibly TRBD2 (5 bases). CDR1 SGHVS and CDR2 FQNEAQ come from the germline V gene. The CDR3 has 17 amino acids. The germline V and J ends were trimmed by 0 bases and 2 bases, with 17 bases remaining between them. The CDR3 nucleotides read TGTGCCAGCAGCTTAGCTCGGGGTTGGGCGGGCACCTACGAGCAGTACTTC. This gives the protein CASSLARGWAGTYEQYF. The full variable domain, rest sourced from reference TRBV7-8 and TRBJ2-7, is GAGVSQSPRYKVAKRGQDVALRCDPISGHVSLFWYQQALGQGPEFLTYFQNEAQLDKSGLPSDRFFAERPEGSVSTLKIQRTQQEDSAVYLCASSLARGWAGTYEQYFGPGTRLTVT.

The genes are TRBV6-5 and TRBJ1-2; a possible D gene is TRBD1 (6 bases). CDR1 is MNHEY and CDR2 is SVGAGI in the germline V gene. The CDR3 runs 13 residues. Trimming took off 4 bases at V and 7 bases at J, with 13 bases between the two ends. The CDR3 nucleotides read TGTGCCAGCAGTTCACAGGGAACTCGTGGCTACACCTTC. This sequence encodes CASSSQGTRGYTF.

V is TRBV28 and J is TRBJ1-5; 8 nucleotides match TRBD1. The V and J ends lost 2 bases and 2 bases, in that order; junction bases with no gene match: 5. The germline gives CDR1 MDHEN, CDR2 SYDVKM. CDR3 length equals 16 residues. The CDR3 loop reads CASSLVPGGGNQPQHF. In DNA, the CDR3 is TGTGCCAGCAGTTTAGTTCCAGGGGGCGGCAATCAGCCCCAGCATTTT.

The J gene is TRBJ1-1, the V gene TRBV6-1, with 7 bases fitting TRBD1. This CDR3 is built from 12 residues. Germline loops: CDR1 MNHNS, CDR2 SASEGT. V shed 7 bases, J shed 4 bases, and the junction held 3 bases outside the gene matches. CDR3 sequence: CASNNRGTEAFF. Here the CDR3 DNA reads TGTGCCAGCAACAACAGGGGCACTGAAGCTTTCTTT.

The table lists this clonotype with many counts. The chain recombines TRBV5-1 with TRBJ2-7, with D unclear. Germline V gene data show CDR1 as SGHRS and CDR2 as YFSETQ. V lost 0 bases, J lost 1 base, and 17 bases lay in between. The CDR3 is 17 amino acids. CDR3 loop: CASSLAVSGGRSYEQYF. For the CDR3, the DNA is TGCGCCAGCAGCTTGGCCGTTAGTGGCGGACGTTCCTACGAGCAGTACTTC. The variable domain in full, with the rest retrieved from reference TRBV5-1 and TRBJ2-7, is KAGVTQTPRYLIKTRGQQVTLSCSPISGHRSVSWYQQTPGQGLQFLFEYFSETQRNKGNFPGRFSGRQFSNSRSEMNVSTLELGDSALYLCASSLAVSGGRSYEQYFGPGTRLTVT.

The CDR3: CSAGTSGRTRYEQYF. The CDR3, as DNA: TGCAGTGCCGGGACTAGCGGGAGGACTCGATACGAGCAGTACTTC. The chain combines TRBV20-1 with TRBJ2-7; 15 positions match TRBD2. Germline V gene data show CDR1 as DFQATT and CDR2 as SNEGSKA (reference sequence). This CDR3 spans 15 amino acids. V lost 6 bases to trimming and J lost 4 bases; unmatched junction nucleotides: 7.

This clonotype was seen repeatedly, ten times or more. The chain carries TRBV27 and TRBJ2-4; D is uncertain. Germline CDR1 and CDR2: MNHEY and SMNVEV (reference sequence). The V gene lost 5 bases and the J gene lost 2 bases, with 13 bases spanning the gap. The CDR3 is 15 residues long. The chain's CDR3 is CASSTRSFTKNIQYF. The DNA for the CDR3 is TGTGCCAGCAGTACCAGGAGCTTCACCAAAAACATTCAGTACTTC.

This clonotype turned up a few times. The genes are TRBV6-2 or TRBV6-3 and TRBJ1-1; D ambiguous. V was trimmed by 4 bases and J by 2 bases, leaving 17 bases between them. CDR1 is MNHEY, CDR2 SVGEGT, per germline. The CDR3 spans 16 residues. The CDR3 sequence: CASSSRAFVPNTEAFF. The CDR3 DNA reads as TGTGCCAGCAGTTCTCGGGCCTTCGTGCCCAACACTGAAGCTTTCTTT.

The genes are TRBV12-3 or TRBV12-4 and TRBJ2-7; D uncertain. The V end was cut by 5 bases, the J end by 0 bases, with 17 bases between. This CDR3 has 16 residues. The CDR3 DNA is TGTGCCAGCAGTCCCGACGGCCTCCGAAGCTCCTACGAGCAGTACTTC. This encodes CASSPDGLRSSYEQYF.

This clonotype appeared once. This sequence joins TRBV6-2 or TRBV6-3 and TRBJ2-2; TRBD2 aligns across 9 bases. V was pared by 7 bases and J by 4 bases, with 10 bases of the junction left unmatched. Germline loops: CDR1 MNHEY, CDR2 SVGEGT. This CDR3 comprises 16 residues. This CDR3 is CASKARAGGATGELFF. The CDR3 region has the DNA TGTGCCAGCAAAGCCCGAGCGGGAGGTGCCACCGGGGAGCTGTTTTTT.

There are many counts of this clonotype. This chain joins TRBV12-3 or TRBV12-4 and TRBJ1-2, with D unclear. Trimming removed 5 bases from V and 4 bases from J, with 8 bases in between. The CDR3 extends over 12 amino acids. This chain's CDR3 is CASSPRLYGYTF. DNA for the CDR3: TGTGCCAGCAGTCCTCGGCTCTATGGCTACACCTTC.

This clonotype was counted many times. This sequence joins TRBV5-1 and TRBJ2-5; tentative D call: TRBD2 (6 bases). Germline V gene lookup returns CDR1 SGHRS and CDR2 YFSETQ. The CDR3 is 16 residues long. V was pared by 0 bases and J by 4 bases, with 16 bases between. The CDR3 loop reads CASSLDAGRRGETQYF. CDR3 DNA: TGCGCCAGCAGCTTGGACGCGGGAAGGAGGGGAGAGACCCAGTACTTC.

This clonotype was found many times. V is TRBV7-9 and J is TRBJ1-5; D unclear. In germline, CDR1 is SEHNR, CDR2 FQNEAQ (reference sequence). The CDR3 runs to 10 residues. V was trimmed by 6 bases and J by 4 bases, leaving 1 base between them. The CDR3 DNA sequence: TGTGCCAGCAGGAATCAGCCCCAGCATTTT. Protein: CASRNQPQHF.

This clonotype was found once. The genes are TRBV2 and TRBJ2-7; 11 bases map to TRBD2. The trim removed 6 bases at V and 3 bases at J, leaving 4 bases unmatched. The CDR3 runs 14 residues. Germline-derived CDR1 and CDR2 are SNHLY and FYNNEI. DNA for the CDR3: TGTGCCAGCAGCGCCGGGACTAGCGGCTACGAGCAGTACTTC. This encodes CASSAGTSGYEQYF.

This clonotype has just a few counts. The chain has TRBV29-1 and TRBJ2-5; D remains ambiguous. The germline V gene encodes CDR1 SQVTM and CDR2 ANQGSEA. The ends were cut back, 4 bases at V and 2 bases at J, with 14 bases in the middle. The length of the CDR3 is 14 residues. The CDR3 nucleotides are TGCAGCGTTGTGTACTACAGTAAGCAAGAGACCCAGTACTTC. It specifies CSVVYYSKQETQYF. Full variable domain (outside the CDR3, taken from reference TRBV29-1 and TRBJ2-5): SAVISQKPSRDICQRGTSLTIQCQVDSQVTMMFWYRQQPGQSLTLIATANQGSEATYESGFVIDKFPISRPNLTFSTLTVSNMSPEDSSIYLCSVVYYSKQETQYFGPGTRLLVL.

The V and J genes are TRBV11-3 and TRBJ2-5, with D uncertain. V was trimmed by 5 bases and J by 5 bases, leaving 0 bases between them. CDR1 and CDR2 (germline): SGHNT, YENEEA. The CDR3 runs 9 residues. Written as DNA, the CDR3 is TGTGCCAGCAGCGAGACCCAGTACTTC. As protein: CASSETQYF. The whole variable domain, remainder taken from reference TRBV11-3 and TRBJ2-5, is EAGVVQSPRYKIIEKKQPVAFWCNPISGHNTLYWYLQNLGQGPELLIRYENEEAVDDSQLPKDRFSAERLKGVDSTLKIQPAELGDSAVYLCASSETQYFGPGTRLLVL.

This clonotype was seen just once. The chain recombines TRBV12-3 or TRBV12-4 with TRBJ1-2, with 12 bases that match TRBD1. The CDR3 consists of 14 residues. V lost 3 bases to trimming and J lost 8 bases; unmatched junction nucleotides: 4. The CDR3 DNA follows: TGTGCCAGCAGTTTTTCAGGGACAGGGGGCGGCTACACCTTC. This gives the protein CASSFSGTGGGYTF.

The CDR3 region has the DNA TGTGCCAGCAGCTTACTGGGCAGCGCCATTTCTAACTATGGCTACACCTTC. Amino acid sequence: CASSLLGSAISNYGYTF. The V gene is TRBV11-2, the J gene TRBJ1-2; D gene ambiguous. Trimming removed 2 bases at V and 0 bases at J, with 16 bases between. This CDR3 spans 17 amino acids. Germline V gene sequence: CDR1 SGHAT, CDR2 FQNNGV.

The sample holds many counts of this clonotype. This chain uses TRBV7-8 with TRBJ1-1; D gene uncertain. Between the trimmed V and J ends, which lost 5 bases and 1 base, there was a span of 11 bases. The CDR3 sequence is 14 residues long. CDR1 is SGHVS, CDR2 FQNEAQ, per germline. CDR3 nucleotides: TGTGCCAGCAGCCCCCTGGGCGGGAACACTGAAGCTTTCTTT. It codes for CASSPLGGNTEAFF.

V gene TRBV6-2 or TRBV6-3 combines with J gene TRBJ2-2; 9 positions match TRBD1. The germline V gene has CDR1 MNHEY and CDR2 SVGEGT. There are 18 residues in the CDR3. Losses at the gene ends were 2 bases for V and 1 base for J; bases not matched to a gene: 8. CDR3 sequence (DNA): TGTGCCAGCAGTTACGCCTACAGGGGGCGGCTGAACACCGGGGAGCTGTTTTTT. Translated, it gives CASSYAYRGRLNTGELFF.